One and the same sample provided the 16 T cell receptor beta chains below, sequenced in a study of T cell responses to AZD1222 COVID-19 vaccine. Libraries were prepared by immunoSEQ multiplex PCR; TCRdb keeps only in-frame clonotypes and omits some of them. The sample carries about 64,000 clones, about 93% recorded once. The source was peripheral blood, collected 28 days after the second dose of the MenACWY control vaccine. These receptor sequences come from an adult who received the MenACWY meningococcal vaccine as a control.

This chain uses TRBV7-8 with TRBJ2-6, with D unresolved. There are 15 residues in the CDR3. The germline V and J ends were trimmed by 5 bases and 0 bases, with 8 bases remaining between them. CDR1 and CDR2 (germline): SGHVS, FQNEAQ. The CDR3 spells CASSRKRSGANVLTF. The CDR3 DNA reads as TGTGCCAGCAGCCGAAAGCGCTCTGGGGCCAACGTCCTGACTTTC.

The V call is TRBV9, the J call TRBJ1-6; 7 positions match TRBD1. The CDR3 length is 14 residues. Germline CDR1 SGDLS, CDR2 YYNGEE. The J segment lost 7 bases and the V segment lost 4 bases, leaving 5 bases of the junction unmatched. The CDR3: CASSPDRANSPLHF. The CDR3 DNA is TGTGCCAGCAGCCCCGACAGGGCGAATTCACCCCTCCACTTT.

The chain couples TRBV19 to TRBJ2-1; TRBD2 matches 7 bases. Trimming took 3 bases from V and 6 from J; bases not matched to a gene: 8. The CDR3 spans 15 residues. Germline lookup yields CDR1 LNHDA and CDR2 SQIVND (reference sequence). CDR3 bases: TGTGCCAGTAGTATGGGAGCGGGACCCTCCAATGAGCAGTTCTTC. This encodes CASSMGAGPSNEQFF.

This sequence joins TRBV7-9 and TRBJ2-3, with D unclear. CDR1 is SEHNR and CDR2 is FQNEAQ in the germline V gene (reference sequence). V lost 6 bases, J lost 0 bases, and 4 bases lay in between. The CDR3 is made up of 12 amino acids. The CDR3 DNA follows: TGTGCCAGCAGGGACAGCACAGATACGCAGTATTTT. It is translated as CASRDSTDTQYF.

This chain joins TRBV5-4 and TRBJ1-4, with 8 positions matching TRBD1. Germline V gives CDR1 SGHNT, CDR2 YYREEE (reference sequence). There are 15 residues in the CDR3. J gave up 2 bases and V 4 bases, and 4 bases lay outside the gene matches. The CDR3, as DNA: TGTGCCAGCAGCACCTACAGGGGGACTAATGAAAAACTGTTTTTT. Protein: CASSTYRGTNEKLFF.

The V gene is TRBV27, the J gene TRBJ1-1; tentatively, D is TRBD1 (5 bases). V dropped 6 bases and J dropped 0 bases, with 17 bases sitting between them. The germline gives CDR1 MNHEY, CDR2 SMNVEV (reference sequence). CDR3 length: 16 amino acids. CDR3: CASSKYSTVMNTEAFF. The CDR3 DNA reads TGTGCCAGCAGCAAATATTCGACAGTCATGAACACTGAAGCTTTCTTT.

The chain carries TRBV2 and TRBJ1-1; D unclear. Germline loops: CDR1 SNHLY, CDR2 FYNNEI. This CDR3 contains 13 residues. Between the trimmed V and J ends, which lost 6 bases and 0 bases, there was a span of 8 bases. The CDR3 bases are TGTGCCAGCAGACCGGAGATGAACACTGAAGCTTTCTTT. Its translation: CASRPEMNTEAFF.

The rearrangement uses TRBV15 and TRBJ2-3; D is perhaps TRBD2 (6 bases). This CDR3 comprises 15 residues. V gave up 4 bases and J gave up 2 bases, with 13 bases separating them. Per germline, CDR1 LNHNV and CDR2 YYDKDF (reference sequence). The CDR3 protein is CATSTGLKNTDTQYF. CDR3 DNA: TGTGCCACCAGCACGGGACTGAAGAACACAGATACGCAGTATTTT. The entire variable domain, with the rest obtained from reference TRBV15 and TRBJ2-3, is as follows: DAMVIQNPRYQVTQFGKPVTLSCSQTLNHNVMYWYQQKSSQAPKLLFHYYDKDFNNEADTPDNFQSRRPNTSFCFLDIRSPGLGDTAMYLCATSTGLKNTDTQYFGPGTRLTVL.

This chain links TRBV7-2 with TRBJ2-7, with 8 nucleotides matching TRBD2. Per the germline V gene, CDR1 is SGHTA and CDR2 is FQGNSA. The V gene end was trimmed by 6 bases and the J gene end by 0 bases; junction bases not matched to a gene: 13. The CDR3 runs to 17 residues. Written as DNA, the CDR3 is TGTGCCAGCAGTCCAAAGAGTGGACTAGCCCTCTCCTACGAGCAGTACTTC. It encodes CASSPKSGLALSYEQYF.

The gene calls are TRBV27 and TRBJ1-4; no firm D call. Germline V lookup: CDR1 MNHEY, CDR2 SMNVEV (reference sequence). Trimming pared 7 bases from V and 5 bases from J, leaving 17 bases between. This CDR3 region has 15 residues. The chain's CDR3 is CASIRPSLANEKLFF. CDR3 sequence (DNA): TGTGCCAGCATACGACCCTCCCTAGCGAATGAAAAACTGTTTTTT.

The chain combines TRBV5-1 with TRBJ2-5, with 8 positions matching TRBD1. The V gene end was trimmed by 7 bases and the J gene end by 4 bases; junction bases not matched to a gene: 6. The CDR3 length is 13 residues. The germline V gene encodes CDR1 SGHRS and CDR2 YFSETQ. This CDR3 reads CASGRGRSETQYF. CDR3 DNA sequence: TGCGCCAGCGGCAGGGGGCGCTCAGAGACCCAGTACTTC.

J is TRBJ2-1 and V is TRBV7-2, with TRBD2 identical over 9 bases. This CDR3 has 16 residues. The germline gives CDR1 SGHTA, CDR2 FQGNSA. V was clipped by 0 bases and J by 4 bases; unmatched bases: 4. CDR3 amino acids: CASSLAFAGGYNEQFF. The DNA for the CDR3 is TGTGCCAGCAGCTTAGCTTTCGCGGGAGGGTACAATGAGCAGTTCTTC.

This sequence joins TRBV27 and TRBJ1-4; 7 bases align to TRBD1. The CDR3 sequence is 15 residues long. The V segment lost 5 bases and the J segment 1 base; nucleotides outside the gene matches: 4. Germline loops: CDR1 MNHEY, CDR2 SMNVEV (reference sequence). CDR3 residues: CASSPRQGTNEKLFF. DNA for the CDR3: TGTGCCAGCAGTCCCCGACAGGGAACTAATGAAAAACTGTTTTTT.

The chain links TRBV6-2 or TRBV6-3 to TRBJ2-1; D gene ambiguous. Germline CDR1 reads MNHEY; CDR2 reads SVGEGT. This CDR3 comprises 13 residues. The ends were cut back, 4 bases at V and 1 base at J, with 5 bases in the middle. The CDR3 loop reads CASSSTSYNEQFF. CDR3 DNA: TGTGCCAGCAGTTCCACTTCCTACAATGAGCAGTTCTTC.

In DNA form, the CDR3 reads TGTGCCAGCAGTGAAGCGGGCCCAGAGAGGCTGTTTTTT. Protein product: CASSEAGPERLFF. This rearrangement joins TRBV2 to TRBJ1-4; D is uncertain. The length of the CDR3 is 13 residues. Germline V gene data show CDR1 as SNHLY and CDR2 as FYNNEI. Trimming pared 0 bases from V and 14 bases from J, leaving 13 bases between.

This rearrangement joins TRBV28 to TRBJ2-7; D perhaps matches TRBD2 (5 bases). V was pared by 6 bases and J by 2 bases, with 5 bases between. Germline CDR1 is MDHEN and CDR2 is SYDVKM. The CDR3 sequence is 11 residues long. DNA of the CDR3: TGTGCCAGCAGCGGGGCCTACGAGCAGTACTTC. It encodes CASSGAYEQYF.